This T cell receptor beta chain is from a study of Graves' ophthalmopathy and Graves' hyperthyroidism. This clonotype was seen repeatedly, ten times or more. The CDR3 is 14 amino acids. V was trimmed by 3 bases and J by 7 bases, leaving 13 bases between them. CDR3 regions of TCR beta were amplified from RNA transcripts. HTBI primers were used in a first-round RT-PCR, which preceded a second-round multiplex PCR. Each CDR3 protein is one row after TCRdb ran MiXCR on the multiplex PCR reads. The table records under 350,000 distinct CDR3 sequences, 17% of them present only once. This chain connects TRBV12-3 or TRBV12-4 to TRBJ1-5; D is possibly TRBD1 (6 bases). This TCR was sampled from an adult man with Graves' ophthalmopathy. Sequenced input: peripheral blood. CDR3 bases: TGTGCCAGCAGTTTGTTGGGGGCCAGCCAGCCCCAGCATTTT. As protein: CASSLLGASQPQHF.